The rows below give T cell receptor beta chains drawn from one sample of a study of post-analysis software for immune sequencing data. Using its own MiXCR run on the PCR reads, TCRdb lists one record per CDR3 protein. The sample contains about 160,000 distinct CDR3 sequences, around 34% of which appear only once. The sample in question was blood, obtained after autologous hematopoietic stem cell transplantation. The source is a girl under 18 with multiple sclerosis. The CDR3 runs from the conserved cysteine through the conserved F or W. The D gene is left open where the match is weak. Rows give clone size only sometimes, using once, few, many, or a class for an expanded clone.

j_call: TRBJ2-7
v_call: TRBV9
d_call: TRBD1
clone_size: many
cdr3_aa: CASSVTRQGYEQYF
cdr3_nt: TGTGCCAGCAGTGTAACCCGACAGGGATACGAGCAGTACTTC

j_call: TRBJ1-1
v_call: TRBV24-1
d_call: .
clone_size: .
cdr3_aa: CATSFEGSTEAFF
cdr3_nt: TGTGCCACCAGTTTCGAGGGAAGCACTGAAGCTTTCTTT

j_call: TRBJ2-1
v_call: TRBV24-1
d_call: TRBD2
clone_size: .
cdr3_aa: CATSVASGSYNEQFF
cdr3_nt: TGTGCCACCAGTGTGGCTAGCGGATCCTACAATGAGCAGTTCTTC

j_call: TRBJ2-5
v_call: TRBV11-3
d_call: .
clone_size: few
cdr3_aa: CASSEKTDLKTQYF
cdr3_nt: TGTGCCAGCAGCGAAAAGACAGACCTAAAGACCCAGTACTTC

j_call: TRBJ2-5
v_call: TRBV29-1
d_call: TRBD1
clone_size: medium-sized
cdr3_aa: CSVVRQGARTETQYF
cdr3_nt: TGCAGCGTTGTAAGACAGGGGGCGCGTACGGAGACCCAGTACTTC

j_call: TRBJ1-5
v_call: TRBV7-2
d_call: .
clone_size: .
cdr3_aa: CASSLDSTYSNQPQHF
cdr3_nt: TGTGCCAGCAGCTTAGACAGCACGTATAGCAATCAGCCCCAGCATTTT

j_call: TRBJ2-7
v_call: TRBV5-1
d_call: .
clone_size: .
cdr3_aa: CASSLGWGNSYEQYF
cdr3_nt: TGCGCCAGCAGCTTGGGATGGGGGAACTCCTACGAGCAGTACTTC

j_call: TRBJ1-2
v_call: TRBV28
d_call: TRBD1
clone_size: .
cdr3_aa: CASSPDRVDYGYTF
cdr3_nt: TGTGCCAGCAGTCCGGACAGGGTCGACTATGGCTACACCTTC

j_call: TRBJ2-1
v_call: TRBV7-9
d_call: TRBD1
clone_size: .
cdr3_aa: CASSMTGGAYNEQFF
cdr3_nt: TGTGCCAGCAGCATGACAGGGGGGGCCTACAATGAGCAGTTCTTC

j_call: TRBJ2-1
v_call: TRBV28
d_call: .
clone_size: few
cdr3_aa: CASSSQGASGINQGYNEQFF
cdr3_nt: TGTGCCAGCAGTTCCCAGGGGGCTAGCGGGATAAATCAAGGCTACAATGAGCAGTTCTTC

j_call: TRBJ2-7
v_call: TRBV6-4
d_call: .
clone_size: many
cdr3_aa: CASSELGTPTSEQYF
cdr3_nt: TGTGCCAGCAGTGAACTGGGGACGCCTACTTCCGAGCAGTACTTC

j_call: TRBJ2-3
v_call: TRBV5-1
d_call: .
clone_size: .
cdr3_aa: CASSLYIQGPGDTQYF
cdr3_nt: TGCGCCAGCAGCTTGTATATACAGGGCCCAGGAGATACGCAGTATTTT

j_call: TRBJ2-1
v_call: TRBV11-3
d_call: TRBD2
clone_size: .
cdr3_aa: CASSLIESGGNEQFF
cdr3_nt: TGTGCCAGCAGCTTGATCGAGAGCGGGGGTAATGAGCAGTTCTTC

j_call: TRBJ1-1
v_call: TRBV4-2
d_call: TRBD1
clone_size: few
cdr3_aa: CASSARQGAITEAFF
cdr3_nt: TGTGCCAGCAGCGCCCGACAGGGGGCGATCACTGAAGCTTTCTTT

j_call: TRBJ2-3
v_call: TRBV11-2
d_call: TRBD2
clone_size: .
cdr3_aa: CASSGGLAGGGDTQYF
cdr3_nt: TGTGCCAGCAGCGGGGGACTAGCGGGAGGGGGAGATACGCAGTATTTT

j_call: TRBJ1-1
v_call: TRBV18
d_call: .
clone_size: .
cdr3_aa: CASSPVNAEAFF
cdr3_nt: TGTGCCAGCTCACCCGTGAACGCTGAAGCTTTCTTT

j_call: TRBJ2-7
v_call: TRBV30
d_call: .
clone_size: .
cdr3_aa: CAWEALSEQYF
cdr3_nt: TGTGCCTGGGAAGCGCTTTCCGAGCAGTACTTC

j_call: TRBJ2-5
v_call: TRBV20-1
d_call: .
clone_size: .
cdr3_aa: CSAQTWETQYF
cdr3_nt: TGCAGTGCCCAAACTTGGGAGACCCAGTACTTC

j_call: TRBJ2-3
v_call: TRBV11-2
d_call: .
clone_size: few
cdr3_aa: CASSLDTVADTQYF
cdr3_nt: TGTGCCAGCAGCTTAGATACGGTCGCAGATACGCAGTATTTT

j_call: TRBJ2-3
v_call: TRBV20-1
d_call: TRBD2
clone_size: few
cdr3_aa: CSAIPVERGNTDTQYF
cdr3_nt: TGCAGTGCTATTCCCGTGGAGCGGGGTAACACAGATACGCAGTATTTT

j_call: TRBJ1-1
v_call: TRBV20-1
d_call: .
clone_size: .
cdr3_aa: CSARVPGAGDAFF
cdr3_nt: TGCAGTGCTAGAGTGCCGGGGGCTGGGGATGCTTTCTTT

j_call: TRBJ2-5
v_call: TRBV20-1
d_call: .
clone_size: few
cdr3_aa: CSARALLNEQYF
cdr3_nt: TGCAGTGCTAGAGCTTTGTTAAATGAGCAGTACTTC

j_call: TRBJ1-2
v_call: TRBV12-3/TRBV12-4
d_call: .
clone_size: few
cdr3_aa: CASSLTGPRPNYGYTF
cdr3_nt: TGTGCCAGCAGTTTAACAGGACCCCGACCTAACTATGGCTACACCTTC

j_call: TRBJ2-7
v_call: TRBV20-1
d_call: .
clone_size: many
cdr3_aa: CSASFGGHRSYEQYF
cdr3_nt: TGCAGTGCTAGCTTTGGCGGACACAGATCCTACGAGCAGTACTTC

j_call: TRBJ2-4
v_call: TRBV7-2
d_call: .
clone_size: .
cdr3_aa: CASSLEAPKNIQYF
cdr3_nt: TGTGCCAGCAGCTTAGAGGCCCCTAAAAACATTCAGTACTTC

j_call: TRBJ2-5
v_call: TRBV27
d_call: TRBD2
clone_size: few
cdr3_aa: CASSAGLANGEQYF
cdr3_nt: TGTGCCAGCAGTGCTGGACTAGCGAATGGGGAGCAGTACTTC

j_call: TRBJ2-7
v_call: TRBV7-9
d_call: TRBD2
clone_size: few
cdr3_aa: CASSYTSGPSYEQYF
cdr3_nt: TGTGCCAGCAGCTACACTAGCGGCCCTTCCTACGAGCAGTACTTC

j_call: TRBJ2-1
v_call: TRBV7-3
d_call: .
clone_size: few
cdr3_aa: CASSSTSYNEQFF
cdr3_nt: TGTGCCAGCAGCTCGACTTCCTACAATGAGCAGTTCTTC

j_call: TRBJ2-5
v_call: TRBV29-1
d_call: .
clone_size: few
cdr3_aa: CSATQGGSETQYF
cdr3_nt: TGCAGCGCCACACAGGGGGGGTCAGAGACCCAGTACTTC

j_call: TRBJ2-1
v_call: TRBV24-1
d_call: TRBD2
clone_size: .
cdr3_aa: CAASDPRTSGNLKNEQFF
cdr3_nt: TGTGCCGCCAGTGACCCTAGGACTAGCGGGAATTTAAAAAATGAGCAGTTCTTC